Below are 18 T cell receptor beta chains sequenced from a single sample in a study of T cells in Graves' hyperthyroidism and ophthalmopathy (dated by TCRdb to the late 2010s). Library preparation employed multiplex PCR. Sequencing was performed on an Illumina HiSeq 2000. The TCR beta CDR3 regions were amplified from the RNA transcripts. For the first round of RT-PCR on the TCR CDR3, the HTBI primer set was used together with the Qiagen OneStep RT-PCR kit. TCRdb applied fastp at Q25 and MiXCR to the public reads, then kept only in-frame beta chains. For every CDR3 protein sequence, its rows merge into one entry that carries the most common genes and DNA. Across this sample there are more than 350,000 distinct CDR3 sequences, with about 15% seen only once. Clones ranked in the top ten supply approximately 19% of the sample. Specimen: blood. These receptors were obtained from a woman aged 55-69 years with Graves' ophthalmopathy.

The sample holds a few counts of this clonotype. The genes are TRBV20-1 and TRBJ2-2, with D unclear. V lost 0 bases and J 7 bases, leaving 9 bases between the germline ends. This CDR3 contains 13 residues. The V gene's germline CDR1 is DFQATT and CDR2 SNEGSKA (reference sequence). The CDR3 sequence is CSARDPLGGELFF. The CDR3 coding sequence is TGCAGTGCTAGAGACCCATTGGGCGGGGAGCTGTTTTTT.

The chain carries TRBV6-1 and TRBJ2-2; 7 bases fit TRBD1. The length of the CDR3 is 16 residues. Germline V CDR1 and CDR2: MNHNS, SASEGT. The V segment lost 6 bases and the J segment 0 bases; nucleotides outside the gene matches: 7. CDR3 sequence (DNA): TGTGCCAGCAGCCGGGACAGCCCGACGAACACCGGGGAGCTGTTTTTT. Its protein is CASSRDSPTNTGELFF.

V is TRBV20-1 and J is TRBJ2-3; 12 nucleotides match TRBD2. V gave up 0 bases and J gave up 0 bases; unmatched junction bases: 7. The germline V gene has CDR1 DFQATT and CDR2 SNEGSKA (reference sequence). This CDR3 has 18 amino acids. CDR3 DNA sequence: TGCAGTGCTAGAGATCCGACTAGCGGGAGTCCTAGCACAGATACGCAGTATTTT. Translated: CSARDPTSGSPSTDTQYF.

This clonotype was observed many times. This rearrangement joins TRBV18 to TRBJ2-5; D not resolved. The CDR3 covers 13 residues. The germline CDR1 and CDR2 sequences are KGHSH and LQKENI. Trimming cost V 1 base and J 2 bases, with 5 bases left between them. CDR3 protein: CASSPRQQETQYF. The CDR3 region has the DNA TGTGCCAGCTCACCACGTCAGCAAGAGACCCAGTACTTC.

Notes on this clonotype: A much larger clone lies one base from this, so it may be a read error. J is TRBJ2-7 and V is TRBV24-1; D is uncertain. Germline lookup yields CDR1 KGHDR and CDR2 SFDVKD. The CDR3 extends over 14 amino acids. The CDR3 protein is CATSRVTLTYEQCF. The CDR3 DNA sequence: TGTGCCACCAGCCGAGTGACATTAACCTACGAGCAGTGCTTC.

This clonotype was picked up many times. The rearrangement uses TRBV11-2 and TRBJ2-5, with D hard to call. Trimming took 5 bases from V and 5 from J, leaving 12 bases between them. CDR1 is SGHAT, CDR2 FQNNGV, per germline. CDR3 length equals 13 residues. The CDR3 DNA sequence: TGTGCCAGCAGCCGAGTAGGCCGGGAGACCCAGTACTTC. Its translation: CASSRVGRETQYF. Using reference TRBV11-2 and TRBJ2-5 for the parts outside the CDR3, the full variable domain is EAGVAQSPRYKIIEKRQSVAFWCNPISGHATLYWYQQILGQGPKLLIQFQNNGVVDDSQLPKDRFSAERLKGVDSTLKIQPAKLEDSAVYLCASSRVGRETQYFGPGTRLLVL.

CDR3 amino acids: CSAPGTSGDTDTQYF. In nucleotides, the CDR3 is TGCAGTGCTCCCGGGACTAGCGGGGACACAGATACGCAGTATTTT. V usage is TRBV20-1 and J usage is TRBJ2-3, with 13 bases matching TRBD2. V gave up 5 bases and J gave up 2 bases; unmatched junction bases: 4. From germline, CDR1 is DFQATT and CDR2 SNEGSKA (reference sequence). The CDR3 loop spans 15 amino acids.

This clonotype was observed a few times. The chain couples TRBV4-1 to TRBJ1-1; no reliable D call. V lost 0 bases, J lost 0 bases, and 8 bases lay in between. The V gene's germline CDR1 is MGHRA and CDR2 YSYEKL. The CDR3 spans 15 residues. The CDR3 DNA reads TGCGCCAGCAGCCAAGAAGGCCCCATGAACACTGAAGCTTTCTTT. This translates into CASSQEGPMNTEAFF.

This clonotype was counted ten times or more. The rearrangement uses TRBV15 and TRBJ2-1; weak D call: TRBD1 (5 bases). The CDR3 extends over 15 amino acids. CDR1 is LNHNV, CDR2 YYDKDF, per germline (reference sequence). V was cut by 5 bases and J by 7 bases, with 18 bases left in between. The CDR3 DNA is TGTGCCACCAGCTACAGGACCGACTGGGGTAATGAGCAGTTCTTC. Its translation is CATSYRTDWGNEQFF.

This clonotype has only one observation. This chain links TRBV6-1 with TRBJ2-1, with TRBD2 identical over 10 bases. The CDR3 has 16 amino acids. The V segment lost 10 bases and the J segment 2 bases; nucleotides outside the gene matches: 11. Germline values: CDR1 MNHNS, CDR2 SASEGT. CDR3 region: CATRGVAGGPYNEQFF. The CDR3 region has the DNA TGTGCCACCAGGGGAGTAGCGGGAGGACCCTACAATGAGCAGTTCTTC.

This clonotype was seen many times. The V and J genes are TRBV27 and TRBJ2-3; a weak D match, TRBD2 (5 bases). There are 11 residues in the CDR3. V was pared by 7 bases and J by 4 bases, with 6 bases between. The germline CDR1 and CDR2 sequences are MNHEY and SMNVEV (reference sequence). This CDR3 reads CASTRADTQYF. The CDR3 DNA sequence: TGTGCCAGCACGAGGGCAGATACGCAGTATTTT.

V and J are TRBV9 and TRBJ2-5, with D maybe TRBD2 (7 bases). The germline CDR1 and CDR2 sequences are SGDLS and YYNGEE. Trimming stripped 3 bases from V and 5 bases from J, with 20 bases between. The CDR3 runs 16 residues. Here the CDR3 DNA reads TGTGCCAGCAGCGCCGGAAGGGGAGGGGGGACCGAGACCCAGTACTTC. Translated, it gives CASSAGRGGGTETQYF.

The chain has TRBV28 and TRBJ2-2; 7 bases are shared with TRBD2. The CDR3 totals 16 residues. V lost 1 base to trimming and J lost 7 bases; unmatched junction nucleotides: 9. Germline V gene data show CDR1 as MDHEN and CDR2 as SYDVKM. CDR3 in amino acids: CASSLLGGRRGGELFF. The CDR3 nucleotides are TGTGCCAGCAGTTTATTAGGCGGGAGACGAGGCGGGGAGCTGTTTTTT.

This clonotype was seen repeatedly, ten times or more. The rearrangement links TRBV5-1 to TRBJ2-4, with D hard to call. Germline CDR1 SGHRS, CDR2 YFSETQ. The CDR3 runs to 13 residues. The CDR3 DNA reads as TGCGGCTGCTGGCGAGCATCCAAAAACATTCAGTACTTC. The encoded protein is CGCWRASKNIQYF.

Many counts were recorded for this clonotype. The chain uses TRBV28 and TRBJ2-5, with D hard to call. The CDR3 loop spans 13 amino acids. V was trimmed by 3 bases and J by 2 bases, leaving 7 bases between them. Germline V gene data show CDR1 as MDHEN and CDR2 as SYDVKM. The DNA of the CDR3 is TGTGCCAGCAGTTTTAACCTTCAAGAGACCCAGTACTTC. It yields the protein CASSFNLQETQYF.

This clonotype was detected once. The chain combines TRBV9 with TRBJ2-2, with a tentative D call TRBD2 (6 bases). The germline V gene encodes CDR1 SGDLS and CDR2 YYNGEE. The CDR3 covers 12 residues. Trimming shortened V by 7 bases and J by 9 bases, and 13 bases separated the two germline ends. The CDR3 nucleotides are TGTGCCAGCGGGGGGAATCGGAGGGAGCTGTTTTTT. It yields the protein CASGGNRRELFF.

This clonotype was counted ten times or more. The rearrangement links TRBV30 to TRBJ1-1; 9 bases are a match to TRBD1. Germline assignment: CDR1 GTSNPN and CDR2 SVGIG (reference sequence). J was trimmed by 1 base and V by 8 bases; bases with no gene match: 8. The CDR3 is made up of 14 amino acids. CDR3 DNA: TGTGCCGGAACAGGGGGCCACACGAACACTGAAGCTTTCTTT. Its protein is CAGTGGHTNTEAFF.

Of note for this clonotype: A much larger clone lies a single base off, so this may be a read error. The chain recombines TRBV12-3 or TRBV12-4 with TRBJ2-7, with D tentatively TRBD1 or TRBD2 (5 bases each). The CDR3 sequence is 12 residues long. CDR3 nucleotide sequence: TGTGACAGCGCCGGGACGGATTACGAGCAGTACTTC. Its translation: CDSAGTDYEQYF.